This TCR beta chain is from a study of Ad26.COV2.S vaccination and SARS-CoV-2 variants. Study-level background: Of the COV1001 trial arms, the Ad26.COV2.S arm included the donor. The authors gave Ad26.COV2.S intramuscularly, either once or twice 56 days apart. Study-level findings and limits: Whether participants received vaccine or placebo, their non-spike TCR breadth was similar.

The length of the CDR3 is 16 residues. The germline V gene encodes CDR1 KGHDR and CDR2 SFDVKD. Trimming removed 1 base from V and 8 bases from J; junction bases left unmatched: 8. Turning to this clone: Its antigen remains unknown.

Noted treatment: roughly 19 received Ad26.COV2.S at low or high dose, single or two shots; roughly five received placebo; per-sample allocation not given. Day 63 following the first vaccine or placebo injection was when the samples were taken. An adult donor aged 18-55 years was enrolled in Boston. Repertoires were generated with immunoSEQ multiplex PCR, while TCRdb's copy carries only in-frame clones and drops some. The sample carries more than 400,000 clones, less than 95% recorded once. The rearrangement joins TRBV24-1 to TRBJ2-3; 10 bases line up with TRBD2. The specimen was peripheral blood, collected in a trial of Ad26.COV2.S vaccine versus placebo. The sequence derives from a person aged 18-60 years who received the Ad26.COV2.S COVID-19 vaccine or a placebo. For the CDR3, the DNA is TGTGCCACCAGTGATTTAGGGCTAGCGGGAGTCGGTACGCAGTATTTT. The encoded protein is CATSDLGLAGVGTQYF.